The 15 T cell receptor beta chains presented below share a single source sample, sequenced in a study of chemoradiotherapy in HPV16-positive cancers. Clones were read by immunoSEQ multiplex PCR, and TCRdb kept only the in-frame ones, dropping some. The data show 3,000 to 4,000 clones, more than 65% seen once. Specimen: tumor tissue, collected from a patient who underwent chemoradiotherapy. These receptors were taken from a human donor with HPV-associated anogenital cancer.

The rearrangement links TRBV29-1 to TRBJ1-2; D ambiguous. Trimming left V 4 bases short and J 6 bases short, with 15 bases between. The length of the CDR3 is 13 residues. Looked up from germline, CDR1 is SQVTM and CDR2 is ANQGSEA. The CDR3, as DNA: TGCAGCGTTGGAGACTGGGGTGAGCATGGCTACACCTTC. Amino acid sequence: CSVGDWGEHGYTF.

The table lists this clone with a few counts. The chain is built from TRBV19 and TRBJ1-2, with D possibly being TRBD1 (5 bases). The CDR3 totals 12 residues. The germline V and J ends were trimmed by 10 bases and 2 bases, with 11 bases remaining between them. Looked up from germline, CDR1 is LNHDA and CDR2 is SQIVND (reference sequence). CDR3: CATKRDNYGYTF. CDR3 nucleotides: TGTGCCACAAAGAGGGACAACTATGGCTACACCTTC. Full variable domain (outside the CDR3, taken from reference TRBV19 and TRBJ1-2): DGGITQSPKYLFRKEGQNVTLSCEQNLNHDAMYWYRQDPGQGLRLIYYSQIVNDFQKGDIAEGYSVSREKKESFPLTVTSAQKNPTAFYLCATKRDNYGYTFGSGTRLTVV.

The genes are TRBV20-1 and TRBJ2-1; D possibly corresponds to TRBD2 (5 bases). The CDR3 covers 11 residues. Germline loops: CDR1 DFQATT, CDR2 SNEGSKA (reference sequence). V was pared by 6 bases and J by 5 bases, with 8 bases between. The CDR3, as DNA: TGCAGTGCAAAGCGGAACAATGAGCAGTTCTTC. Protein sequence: CSAKRNNEQFF.

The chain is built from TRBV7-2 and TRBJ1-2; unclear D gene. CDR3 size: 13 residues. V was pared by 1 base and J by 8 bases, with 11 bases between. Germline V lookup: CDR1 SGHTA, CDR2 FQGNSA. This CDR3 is CASSLVGPGGYTF. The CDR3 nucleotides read TGTGCCAGCAGCTTAGTAGGCCCGGGAGGCTACACCTTC.

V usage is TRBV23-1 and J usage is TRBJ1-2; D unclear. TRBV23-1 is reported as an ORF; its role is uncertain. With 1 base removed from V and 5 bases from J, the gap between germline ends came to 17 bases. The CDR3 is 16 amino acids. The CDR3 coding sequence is TGCGCCAGCAGTCAATATGCAAGCGGGGAGAATTATGGCTACACCTTC. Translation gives CASSQYASGENYGYTF.

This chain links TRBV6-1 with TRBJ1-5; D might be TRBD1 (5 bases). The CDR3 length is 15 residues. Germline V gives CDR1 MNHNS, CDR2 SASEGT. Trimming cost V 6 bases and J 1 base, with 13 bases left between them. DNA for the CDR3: TGTGCCAGCAGGGGGGTGGAGGGGAGCAATCAGCCCCAGCATTTT. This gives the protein CASRGVEGSNQPQHF.

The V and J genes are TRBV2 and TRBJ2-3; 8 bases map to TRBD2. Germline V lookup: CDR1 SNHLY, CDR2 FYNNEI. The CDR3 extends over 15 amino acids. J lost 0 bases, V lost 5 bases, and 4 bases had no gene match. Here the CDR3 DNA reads TGTGCCAGCAGTATAGCGGGACCCAGCACAGATACGCAGTATTTT. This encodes CASSIAGPSTDTQYF.

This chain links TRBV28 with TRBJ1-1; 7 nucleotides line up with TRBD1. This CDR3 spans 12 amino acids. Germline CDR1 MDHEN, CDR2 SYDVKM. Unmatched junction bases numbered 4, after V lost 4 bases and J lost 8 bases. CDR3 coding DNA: TGTGCCAGCAGTTCACAGGGGAGGGAAGCTTTCTTT. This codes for CASSSQGREAFF.

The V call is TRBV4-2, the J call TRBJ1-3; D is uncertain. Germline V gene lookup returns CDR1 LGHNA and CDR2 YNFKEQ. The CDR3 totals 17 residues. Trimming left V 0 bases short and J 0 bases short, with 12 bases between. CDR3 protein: CASSQEIGGFSGNTIYF. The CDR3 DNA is TGTGCCAGCAGCCAAGAAATAGGCGGCTTCTCTGGAAACACCATATATTTT.

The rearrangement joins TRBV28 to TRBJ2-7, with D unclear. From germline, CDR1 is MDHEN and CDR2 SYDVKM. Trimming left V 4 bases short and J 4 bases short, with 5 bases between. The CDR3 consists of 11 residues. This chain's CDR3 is CASSWGYEQYF. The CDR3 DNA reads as TGTGCCAGCAGTTGGGGTTACGAGCAGTACTTC.

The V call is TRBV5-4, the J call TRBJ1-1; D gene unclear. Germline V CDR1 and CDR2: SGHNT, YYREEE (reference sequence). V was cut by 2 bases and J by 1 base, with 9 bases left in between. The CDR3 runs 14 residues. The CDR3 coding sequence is TGTGCCAGCAGCTTTCCAGGCCCGAACACTGAAGCTTTCTTT. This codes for CASSFPGPNTEAFF.

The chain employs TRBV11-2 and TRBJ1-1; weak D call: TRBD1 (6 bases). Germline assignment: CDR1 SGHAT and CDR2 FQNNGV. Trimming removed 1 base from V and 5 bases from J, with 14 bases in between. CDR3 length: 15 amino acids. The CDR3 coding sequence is TGTGCCAGCAGCTTAGCTGGAGGGGGGCTTACTGAAGCTTTCTTT. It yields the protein CASSLAGGGLTEAFF.

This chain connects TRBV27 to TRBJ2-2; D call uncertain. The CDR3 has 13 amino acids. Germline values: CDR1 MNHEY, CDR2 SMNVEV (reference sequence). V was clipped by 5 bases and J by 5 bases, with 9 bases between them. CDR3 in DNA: TGTGCCAGCAGTGCCGCAAGAACCGGGGAGCTGTTTTTT. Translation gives CASSAARTGELFF.

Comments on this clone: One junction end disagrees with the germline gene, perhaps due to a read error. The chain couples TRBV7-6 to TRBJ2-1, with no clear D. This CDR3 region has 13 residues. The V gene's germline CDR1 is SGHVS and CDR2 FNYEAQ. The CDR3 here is CASSLIGYNEQFF. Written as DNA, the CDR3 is TGCGCCAGCAGCTTAATAGGTTACAATGAGCAGTTCTTC.

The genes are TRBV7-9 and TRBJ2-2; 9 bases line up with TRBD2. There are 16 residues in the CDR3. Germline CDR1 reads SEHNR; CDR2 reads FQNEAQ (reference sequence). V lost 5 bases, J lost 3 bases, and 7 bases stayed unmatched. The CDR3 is CASSRPGLAYTGELFF. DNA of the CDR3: TGTGCCAGCAGCCGACCGGGACTAGCTTACACCGGGGAGCTGTTTTTT.